A single sample gave rise to the 19 T cell receptor beta chains below, sequenced in a study of CD8 T cells in Susac syndrome. An amount of RNA that ranged from roughly 0.5 to 1 ug was reverse transcribed with random hexamers. TCRdb fed the immunoSEQ multiplex PCR reads into MiXCR, producing one record per CDR3 protein. The data hold a few hundred thousand distinct CDR3 sequences, with 70% to 90% observed a single time. Sequenced sample: CD8+ T cells from PBMCs. These receptors came from a human donor with multiple sclerosis.

V and J are TRBV4-1 and TRBJ1-1; tentative D call: TRBD1 (5 bases). The CDR3 contains 14 residues. The ends were cut back, 2 bases at V and 5 bases at J, with 12 bases in the middle. Germline values: CDR1 MGHRA, CDR2 YSYEKL. The CDR3 loop reads CASSQKQGRTEAFF. For the CDR3, the DNA is TGCGCCAGCAGCCAAAAGCAGGGAAGGACTGAAGCTTTCTTT.

The V gene is TRBV27, the J gene TRBJ2-7; D is perhaps TRBD1 (6 bases). Trimming cost V 8 bases and J 0 bases, with 11 bases left between them. This CDR3 region has 13 residues. Germline V lookup: CDR1 MNHEY, CDR2 SMNVEV (reference sequence). CDR3 residues: CASWDTLSYEQYF. The CDR3 nucleotides read TGTGCCAGCTGGGACACCCTCTCCTACGAGCAGTACTTC.

This chain uses TRBV5-6 with TRBJ1-1; 7 nucleotides agree with TRBD1. CDR1 SGHDT and CDR2 YYEEEE come from the germline V gene. CDR3 size: 14 residues. V was clipped by 1 base and J by 5 bases; unmatched bases: 5. CDR3 bases: TGTGCCAGCAGCTTGCACCCACAGGGGACTGAAGCTTTCTTT. Translating gives CASSLHPQGTEAFF.

The chain is built from TRBV5-6 and TRBJ2-1; possibly TRBD1 for D (7 bases). The CDR3 totals 11 residues. Germline CDR1 and CDR2: SGHDT and YYEEEE. Trimming took 4 bases from V and 14 from J, leaving 13 bases between them. The CDR3 sequence: CASSADRREFF. CDR3 in DNA: TGTGCCAGCAGCGCGGACAGGAGGGAGTTCTTC.

This clonotype was found once. The chain links TRBV7-9 to TRBJ1-3; a weak D match, TRBD1 (5 bases). This CDR3 has 16 amino acids. Trimming left V 7 bases short and J 0 bases short, with 16 bases between. Germline CDR1 is SEHNR and CDR2 is FQNEAQ (reference sequence). The CDR3 region has the DNA TGTGCCAGCATTGGACCCAGGGAAAGCTCTGGAAACACCATATATTTT. This encodes CASIGPRESSGNTIYF.

The count of this clonotype is one. V is TRBV27 and J is TRBJ2-2; TRBD2 matches at 13 bases. The trim removed 2 bases at V and 2 bases at J, leaving 2 bases unmatched. Germline lookup yields CDR1 MNHEY and CDR2 SMNVEV (reference sequence). The CDR3 sequence is 17 residues long. The CDR3 DNA is TGTGCCAGCAGTTTAACTAGCGGGAGGGCCAACACCGGGGAGCTGTTTTTT. As protein: CASSLTSGRANTGELFF.

The gene calls are TRBV20-1 and TRBJ1-3; D perhaps matches TRBD1 (5 bases). Germline lookup yields CDR1 DFQATT and CDR2 SNEGSKA (reference sequence). The CDR3 runs to 14 residues. The ends were cut back, 1 base at V and 7 bases at J, with 14 bases in the middle. CDR3: CSARALTGGNTIYF. The CDR3 DNA reads TGCAGTGCTAGAGCTCTGACTGGGGGGAACACCATATATTTT.

The CDR3 loop reads CSVESPTNTEAFF. In DNA, the CDR3 is TGCAGCGTTGAGTCCCCCACGAACACTGAAGCTTTCTTT. The chain joins TRBV29-1 to TRBJ1-1; no clear D gene. This CDR3 spans 13 amino acids. V lost 3 bases, J lost 1 base, and 9 bases lay in between. Germline CDR1 reads SQVTM; CDR2 reads ANQGSEA.

There are a few counts of this clonotype. CDR3 sequence (DNA): TGTGCCAGCAGTCCTGGGCGGCGTGACGAGCAGTACTTC. The encoded protein is CASSPGRRDEQYF. The gene calls are TRBV6-1 and TRBJ2-7; D remains unclear. The germline V and J ends were trimmed by 5 bases and 5 bases, with 13 bases remaining between them. This CDR3 region has 13 residues. The germline V gene has CDR1 MNHNS and CDR2 SASEGT.

This clonotype appeared a single time. The chain couples TRBV9 to TRBJ1-1; D call uncertain. CDR1 SGDLS and CDR2 YYNGEE come from the germline V gene. CDR3 size: 16 residues. Trimming took off 0 bases at V and 1 base at J, with 13 bases between the two ends. Here the CDR3 reads CASSVGRAGPNTEAFF. In DNA form, the CDR3 reads TGTGCCAGCAGCGTAGGGAGGGCAGGACCGAACACTGAAGCTTTCTTT.

The chain combines TRBV7-8 with TRBJ2-7, with D possibly TRBD1 on 5 matching bases. The CDR3 is 14 amino acids. The V gene lost 4 bases and the J gene lost 2 bases, with 12 bases spanning the gap. Per the germline V gene, CDR1 is SGHVS and CDR2 is FQNEAQ. The CDR3 here is CASSSDSVTYEQYF. Written as DNA, the CDR3 is TGTGCCAGCAGCTCAGACAGCGTGACCTACGAGCAGTACTTC.

This clonotype has only a few counts. This chain links TRBV6-1 with TRBJ1-5; D is ambiguous. With the DNA end fitting TRBJ2-3 better, the J assignment may be wrong. The CDR3 runs 11 residues. CDR1 is MNHNS and CDR2 is SASEGT in the germline V gene. As DNA, the CDR3 is TGTGCCAGCAGTTTGGGTCAGCCCCAGTATTTT. It yields the protein CASSLGQPQYF.

The sample holds one count of this clonotype. This chain uses TRBV7-3 with TRBJ1-4; D remains unclear. The CDR3 length is 16 residues. Germline assignment: CDR1 SGHTA and CDR2 FQGTGA. Deletions cut 5 bases from V and 8 bases from J, with 21 bases between. CDR3 bases: TGTGCCAGCAGCCCTTACCGGGAGTCCGAGTGCGAAAAACTGTTTTTT. Amino acid sequence: CASSPYRESECEKLFF.

The V call is TRBV27, the J call TRBJ2-7, with 7 bases fitting TRBD1. The trim removed 6 bases at V and 0 bases at J, leaving 8 bases unmatched. This CDR3 is built from 15 residues. Germline loops: CDR1 MNHEY, CDR2 SMNVEV (reference sequence). This CDR3 reads CASRGEQGSSYEQYF. In nucleotides, the CDR3 is TGTGCCAGCAGGGGAGAACAGGGGAGCTCCTACGAGCAGTACTTC.

The rearrangement joins TRBV5-6 to TRBJ2-7, with D perhaps TRBD2 (6 bases). The CDR3 sequence is 14 residues long. The germline V gene has CDR1 SGHDT and CDR2 YYEEEE. With 4 bases removed from V and 2 bases from J, the gap between germline ends came to 13 bases. CDR3 nucleotides: TGTGCCAGCAGCCCCCCGGGAGACACCTACGAGCAGTACTTC. The encoded protein is CASSPPGDTYEQYF.

The rearrangement joins TRBV5-5 to TRBJ2-1; no clear D. The germline gives CDR1 SGHKS, CDR2 YYEKEE (reference sequence). V was pared by 0 bases and J by 6 bases, with 7 bases between. The CDR3 extends over 13 amino acids. The CDR3 sequence: CASSLARPNEQFF. The CDR3 DNA follows: TGTGCCAGCAGCTTGGCCAGACCCAATGAGCAGTTCTTC.

The chain employs TRBV27 and TRBJ1-2; D uncertain. The CDR3 has 16 residues. Trimming stripped 2 bases from V and 0 bases from J, with 13 bases between. Germline CDR1 reads MNHEY; CDR2 reads SMNVEV (reference sequence). In nucleotides, the CDR3 is TGTGCCAGCAGTTTAAGGTCCGACGTAGCTAACTATGGCTACACCTTC. It is translated as CASSLRSDVANYGYTF.

The gene calls are TRBV27 and TRBJ1-1; maybe TRBD1 (6 bases). CDR1 and CDR2 from the germline V gene are MNHEY and SMNVEV (reference sequence). The CDR3 runs 14 residues. V was clipped by 6 bases and J by 3 bases, with 14 bases between them. This CDR3 reads CASSPGQLHTEAFF. As DNA, the CDR3 is TGTGCCAGCAGCCCCGGACAGTTACACACTGAAGCTTTCTTT.

This CDR3 is CASSYTETLTQYF. CDR3 sequence (DNA): TGTGCCAGCAGTTACACGGAGACGTTGACGCAGTATTTT. The rearrangement uses TRBV6-5 and TRBJ2-3; D call uncertain. With 2 bases removed from V and 9 bases from J, the gap between germline ends came to 12 bases. The CDR3 runs 13 residues. CDR1 and CDR2 from the germline V gene are MNHEY and SVGAGI.